Listed below are T cell receptor beta chains from one sample, sequenced in a study of beta chain features in type 1 diabetes. The assay was immunoSEQ multiplex PCR, and TCRdb's table has in-frame clones only and misses some. This table has some 70,000 clones, roughly 50% appearing once. Specimen: central memory CD4+ T cells from blood. These receptors were collected from a young man with type 1 diabetes. Both conserved end residues are part of each CDR3. The D gene is left open where the match is weak. The size entry is marked missing in some rows and otherwise reads once, few, many or a size class.

>TRBJ2-1|TRBD2|TRBV5-6|few
TGTGCCAGCAGCGGGGCGGGAGGGACCTTCTACAATGAGCAGTTCTTC
CASSGAGGTFYNEQFF
>TRBJ2-1|TRBD2|TRBV6-5|-
TGTGCCAGCAGCTATGACCCGGGGGGGAATGAGCAGTTCTTC
CASSYDPGGNEQFF
>TRBJ1-1|TRBD1|TRBV18|-
TGTGCCAGCTCACCACGGGACAGGGCCGCTGAAGCTTTCTTT
CASSPRDRAAEAFF
>TRBJ1-6|TRBD1|TRBV28|-
TGTGCCAGCAGCCCGTCCGGGGACAGGGTGTATAATTCACCCCTCCACTTT
CASSPSGDRVYNSPLHF
>TRBJ1-1|-|TRBV19|-
TGTGCCAGTAGTGTCAATCCGAACACTGAAGCTTTCTTT
CASSVNPNTEAFF
>TRBJ1-1|TRBD1|TRBV5-8|-
TGTGCCAGCGTACTCCGACAGGGGGCGGACACTGAAGCTTTCTTT
CASVLRQGADTEAFF
>TRBJ2-5|TRBD1|TRBV19|-
TGTGCCAGTACCCAGACAGGGGGCGCGGAGACCCAGTACTTC
CASTQTGGAETQYF
>TRBJ1-2|TRBD1|TRBV19|-
TGTGCCAGTAGTGCGGGACAGGGAAACTATGGCTACACCTTC
CASSAGQGNYGYTF
>TRBJ2-2|TRBD2|TRBV10-3|once
TGTGCCATCAGTGCTTTAGCGGGCGACGACACCGGGGAGCTGTTTTTT
CAISALAGDDTGELFF
>TRBJ2-2|TRBD2|TRBV10-2|few
TGCGCCAGCAGTGTAGGTAGCGGGAGAATCGGGGAGCTGTTTTTT
CASSVGSGRIGELFF
>TRBJ2-1|-|TRBV7-2|few
TGTGCCAGCACCCGGACACCGAGCTCCTACAATGAGCAGTTCTTC
CASTRTPSSYNEQFF
>TRBJ1-2|TRBD1|TRBV5-1|-
TGCGCCAGCAGCGAGGCAGGGGGCGCGAGCTATGGCTACACCTTC
CASSEAGGASYGYTF
>TRBJ2-1|TRBD2|TRBV9|-
TGTGCCAGCAGCCCCTGGACTAGCGCCAAATATTACAATGAGCAGTTCTTC
CASSPWTSAKYYNEQFF
>TRBJ1-2|TRBD1|TRBV7-2|once
TGTGCCAGCAGCCCAGAGACAGGGATCCACACCTTC
CASSPETGIHTF
>TRBJ1-1|-|TRBV27|-
TGTGCCAGCAGTTCCCTGCGTAGTGCCACGAAAGCTTTCTTT
CASSSLRSATKAFF
>TRBJ2-5|TRBD2|TRBV7-2|few
TGTGCCAGCAGCACAGGGGGACTAGCGGCACAAGAGACCCAGTACTTC
CASSTGGLAAQETQYF
>TRBJ2-3|TRBD2|TRBV7-9|few
TGTGCCAGCAGCCTTATGGGACTAGCGGGGGGCCGGGCCCCGCAGTATTTT
CASSLMGLAGGRAPQYF
>TRBJ2-7|-|TRBV30|-
TGTGCCTGGAGTGTGTCAGAGGGCTACGAGCAGTACTTC
CAWSVSEGYEQYF
>TRBJ2-7|TRBD2|TRBV7-9|few
TGTGCCAGCAGCGACCTACTAGCGGGGGTCCCGTACGAGCAGTACTTC
CASSDLLAGVPYEQYF
>TRBJ1-5|-|TRBV5-1|-
TGCGCCAGCAGCTTTGAACGCGGACAGCCCCAGCATTTT
CASSFERGQPQHF
>TRBJ2-3|-|TRBV2|few
TGTGCCAGCAGTGGGACAATAATTTCAGATACGCAGTATTTT
CASSGTIISDTQYF
>TRBJ1-1|-|TRBV6-6|-
TGTGCCAGCAGCATCCAAGGGGCTACATCGGAAGCTTTCTTT
CASSIQGATSEAFF
>TRBJ1-1|-|TRBV2|few
TGTGCCAGCAGTGAAGGGCAGGGCGGGGGGTTAGCTTTCTTT
CASSEGQGGGLAFF
>TRBJ2-1|TRBD2|TRBV18|-
TGTGCCAGCTCACCAGAAGCGGGAGTTCTCTATGAGCAGTTCTTC
CASSPEAGVLYEQFF
>TRBJ2-3|-|TRBV19|-
TGTGCCAGTAGCTCCGGGAGTAGAGGGTCTGATACGCAGTATTTT
CASSSGSRGSDTQYF
>TRBJ2-3|-|TRBV19|-
TGTGCCAGTAGCCGACGGGACACAGATACGCAGTATTTT
CASSRRDTDTQYF